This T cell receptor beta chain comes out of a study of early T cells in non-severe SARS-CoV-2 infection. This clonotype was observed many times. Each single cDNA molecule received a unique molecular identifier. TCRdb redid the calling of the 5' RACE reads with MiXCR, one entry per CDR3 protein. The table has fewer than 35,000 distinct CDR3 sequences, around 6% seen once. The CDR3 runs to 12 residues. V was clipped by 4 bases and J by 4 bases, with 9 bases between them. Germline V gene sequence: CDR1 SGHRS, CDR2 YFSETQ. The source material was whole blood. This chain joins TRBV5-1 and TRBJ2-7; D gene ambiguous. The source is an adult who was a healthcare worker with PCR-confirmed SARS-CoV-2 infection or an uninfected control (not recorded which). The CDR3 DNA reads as TGCGCCAGCAGCCGGACGAAATACGAGCAGTACTTC. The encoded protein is CASSRTKYEQYF.